These 23 T cell receptor beta chains share one sample of origin, sequenced in a study of naive and memory T cell subsets. Which antigens these TCRs recognize remains unknown. Both TRBC1 and TRBC2 were covered by a beta constant-region primer of two equimolar oligonucleotides. Ligated cDNA was amplified by four rounds of PCR with nested alpha and beta constant-region primers and SP2. TCRdb independently ran MiXCR on the UMI-ligation and nested PCR reads; one entry per CDR3 protein. The sample includes about 140,000 distinct CDR3 sequences, approximately 21% seen only once; the top ten take roughly 0.6%. Findings and caveats of the study: Naive repertoires, especially CD8, held a few larger clonotypes, possibly memory cells re-expressing CD45RA.

Source material: naive CD8+ T cells from blood. These receptors all stem from a human donor in good health.

The genes are TRBV29-1 and TRBJ2-7, with D possibly being TRBD1 (6 bases). Trimming pared 7 bases from V and 3 bases from J, leaving 13 bases between. The CDR3 sequence is 12 residues long. Germline V CDR1 and CDR2: SQVTM, ANQGSEA. The CDR3 loop is CSATGSHYEQYF. CDR3 coding DNA: TGCAGCGCAACAGGGTCCCACTACGAGCAGTACTTC.

The CDR3 DNA sequence: TGCAGCGTTGAAGATTGGGGACAGGGGAACACCGGGGAGCTGTTTTTT. As protein: CSVEDWGQGNTGELFF. This rearrangement joins TRBV29-1 to TRBJ2-2; 9 bases agree with TRBD1. There are 16 residues in the CDR3. The V segment lost 0 bases and the J segment 1 base; nucleotides outside the gene matches: 3. Germline CDR1 and CDR2: SQVTM and ANQGSEA.

This clonotype was counted only a few times. The chain employs TRBV2 and TRBJ2-1; 8 positions match TRBD2. This CDR3 is built from 17 residues. Germline CDR1 reads SNHLY; CDR2 reads FYNNEI. V shed 3 bases, J shed 2 bases, and the junction held 9 bases outside the gene matches. This CDR3 reads CASSEGAGVSAYNEQFF. The CDR3 coding sequence is TGTGCCAGCAGTGAGGGAGCGGGAGTTTCAGCCTACAATGAGCAGTTCTTC. Complete variable domain (other parts from reference TRBV2 and TRBJ2-1): EPEVTQTPSHQVTQMGQEVILRCVPISNHLYFYWYRQILGQKVEFLVSFYNNEISEKSEIFDDQFSVERPDGSNFTLKIRSTKLEDSAMYFCASSEGAGVSAYNEQFFGPGTRLTVL.

The rearrangement links TRBV5-1 to TRBJ2-7; D is unresolved. Looked up from germline, CDR1 is SGHRS and CDR2 is YFSETQ. This CDR3 contains 14 residues. V was shortened by 5 bases and J by 7 bases, with 19 bases between the two germline ends. CDR3 in DNA: TGCGCCAGCAGGCCTACTGACTGGCCTCTGGAGCAGTACTTC. It encodes CASRPTDWPLEQYF.

The chain joins TRBV28 to TRBJ1-3, with D maybe TRBD1 (5 bases). V was pared by 6 bases and J by 1 base, with 13 bases between. Germline CDR1 is MDHEN and CDR2 is SYDVKM. The CDR3 runs 15 residues. CDR3 sequence reads: CASRNYQGSGNTIYF. In DNA form, the CDR3 reads TGTGCCAGCAGAAATTACCAGGGATCTGGAAACACCATATATTTT.

The chain recombines TRBV27 with TRBJ1-5; a weak D match, TRBD1 (5 bases). The germline CDR1 and CDR2 sequences are MNHEY and SMNVEV (reference sequence). This CDR3 is built from 14 residues. V lost 10 bases and J 1 base, leaving 14 bases between the germline ends. The CDR3 sequence: CATRDLYSNQPQHF. The CDR3 DNA is TGTGCCACCCGGGACCTATACAGCAATCAGCCCCAGCATTTT.

The J gene is TRBJ2-5, the V gene TRBV12-3 or TRBV12-4; D uncertain. CDR3 length equals 16 residues. V was cut by 4 bases and J by 4 bases, with 19 bases left in between. The CDR3 sequence is CASSSGWRQYRETQYF. CDR3 nucleotide sequence: TGTGCCAGCAGTTCGGGTTGGCGGCAGTACCGAGAGACCCAGTACTTC.

This clonotype was recorded a few times. V and J are TRBV28 and TRBJ2-2; 10 bases match TRBD2. Per the germline V gene, CDR1 is MDHEN and CDR2 is SYDVKM. This CDR3 region has 16 residues. In DNA form, the CDR3 reads TGTGGCACAATGAGCGGGAGGGCCGAGGGGACCGGGGAGCTGTTTTTT. Translation: CGTMSGRAEGTGELFF.

The chain joins TRBV7-2 to TRBJ2-1; 12 bases agree with TRBD2. Germline CDR1 and CDR2: SGHTA and FQGNSA. The V segment lost 5 bases and the J segment 8 bases; nucleotides outside the gene matches: 13. The CDR3 runs 17 residues. The CDR3 loop reads CASSPSLLAGGQHEQFF. CDR3 nucleotide sequence: TGTGCCAGCAGCCCTTCCCTCCTAGCGGGAGGGCAGCATGAGCAGTTCTTC.

This clonotype has only a few counts. The chain combines TRBV20-1 with TRBJ2-1, with D maybe TRBD2 (7 bases). CDR1 DFQATT and CDR2 SNEGSKA come from the germline V gene (reference sequence). The CDR3 consists of 17 residues. V lost 0 bases and J 3 bases, leaving 18 bases between the germline ends. The chain's CDR3 is CSARDLAGASLYNEQFF. CDR3 DNA: TGCAGTGCTAGAGATTTGGCGGGGGCCTCTCTCTACAATGAGCAGTTCTTC.

This clonotype was recorded a few times. J is TRBJ1-2 and V is TRBV29-1; D uncertain. In germline, CDR1 is SQVTM, CDR2 ANQGSEA. Trimming removed 1 base from V and 2 bases from J, with 2 bases in between. This CDR3 is 11 amino acids long. The CDR3 DNA reads as TGCAGCGTTGAAGCCAACTATGGCTACACCTTC. Protein product: CSVEANYGYTF.

This clonotype was detected only a few times. This chain connects TRBV20-1 to TRBJ2-7, with 7 nucleotides matching TRBD1. V shed 2 bases, J shed 3 bases, and the junction held 1 base outside the gene matches. The CDR3 runs to 12 residues. Germline V CDR1 and CDR2: DFQATT, SNEGSKA (reference sequence). CDR3: CSARWDSYEQYF. CDR3 sequence (DNA): TGCAGTGCTAGATGGGACAGCTACGAGCAGTACTTC.

In this sample, this clonotype turned up a few times. J is TRBJ2-6 and V is TRBV13; 7 bases match TRBD1. Unmatched junction bases numbered 9, after V lost 0 bases and J lost 1 base. The CDR3 totals 19 residues. Germline assignment: CDR1 PRHDT and CDR2 FYEKMQ (reference sequence). This CDR3 reads CASSLGGQFDTSGANVLTF. CDR3 nucleotides: TGTGCCAGCAGCTTAGGGGGACAGTTTGATACGTCTGGGGCCAACGTCCTGACTTTC.

This clonotype was picked up a small number of times. V usage is TRBV28 and J usage is TRBJ2-1, with D maybe TRBD2 (5 bases). This CDR3 spans 17 amino acids. V was trimmed by 1 base and J by 9 bases, leaving 22 bases between them. CDR1 is MDHEN, CDR2 SYDVKM, per germline. The CDR3 coding sequence is TGTGCCAGCAGTTTATTAGGAGACTATCTAGAAGGTGTTGAGCAGTTCTTC. Translated, it gives CASSLLGDYLEGVEQFF.

The chain joins TRBV29-1 to TRBJ2-3; the D call may be TRBD1 or TRBD2 (5 bases each). This CDR3 comprises 10 residues. Trimming took off 6 bases at V and 9 bases at J, with 10 bases between the two ends. Germline V gene lookup returns CDR1 SQVTM and CDR2 ANQGSEA. The CDR3 nucleotides are TGCAGCGTCGAGGGGAAGACGCAGTATTTT. It translates to CSVEGKTQYF.

In this sample, this clonotype turned up a few times. The V and J genes are TRBV5-5 and TRBJ1-1, with D uncertain. V was cut by 2 bases and J by 3 bases, with 8 bases left in between. The CDR3 sequence is 13 residues long. Germline CDR1 reads SGHKS; CDR2 reads YYEKEE (reference sequence). The CDR3 is CASSFFGDTEAFF. The CDR3 bases are TGTGCCAGCAGCTTCTTTGGGGACACTGAAGCTTTCTTT.

This clonotype was seen ten or more times. V and J are TRBV20-1 and TRBJ2-7, with no clear D. Germline V gives CDR1 DFQATT, CDR2 SNEGSKA (reference sequence). Trimming left V 6 bases short and J 6 bases short, with 9 bases between. The CDR3 loop spans 10 amino acids. This CDR3 reads CSAEFREQYF. The CDR3 nucleotides are TGCAGTGCAGAGTTTCGCGAGCAGTACTTC.

This chain joins TRBV6-1 and TRBJ2-2, with D hard to call. V was cut by 7 bases and J by 2 bases, with 11 bases left in between. Germline-derived CDR1 and CDR2 are MNHNS and SASEGT. This CDR3 comprises 14 residues. The CDR3 DNA is TGTGCCAGCACGCAAAGCCGAAACACCGGGGAGCTGTTTTTT. It is translated as CASTQSRNTGELFF.

The chain employs TRBV20-1 and TRBJ1-5; D gene uncertain. The germline gives CDR1 DFQATT, CDR2 SNEGSKA (reference sequence). This CDR3 is built from 14 residues. V shed 5 bases and J shed 4 bases, with 15 bases lying between them. Here the CDR3 reads CSARDGSGNQPQHF. The CDR3 region has the DNA TGCAGTGCTCGGGATGGGTCCGGGAATCAGCCCCAGCATTTT.

The chain couples TRBV7-8 to TRBJ2-7, with no clear D. V was cut by 3 bases and J by 0 bases, with 9 bases left in between. The CDR3 extends over 14 amino acids. Germline lookup yields CDR1 SGHVS and CDR2 FQNEAQ. The CDR3 DNA follows: TGTGCCAGCAGCTTGACGGTGAGCTCCTACGAGCAGTACTTC. It specifies CASSLTVSSYEQYF.

The genes are TRBV7-2 and TRBJ2-1; 7 bases agree with TRBD1. CDR1 and CDR2 from the germline V gene are SGHTA and FQGNSA. This CDR3 is 16 amino acids long. The ends lost 2 bases at V and 3 bases at J; junction bases unmatched: 7. For the CDR3, the DNA is TGTGCCAGCAGCTTATCAGGGGGTAGATTCTACAATGAGCAGTTCTTC. Its protein product is CASSLSGGRFYNEQFF.

J is TRBJ2-1 and V is TRBV6-5; D is uncertain. V was shortened by 2 bases and J by 9 bases, with 8 bases between the two germline ends. This CDR3 has 12 residues. CDR1 and CDR2 (germline): MNHEY, SVGAGI. CDR3 coding DNA: TGTGCCAGCAGTTACGGGCAAACTGAGCAGTTCTTC. It yields the protein CASSYGQTEQFF.

V and J are TRBV2 and TRBJ2-7; 8 bases are shared with TRBD2. V lost 3 bases and J lost 4; bases outside the gene matches: 11. CDR3 size: 16 residues. Per the germline V gene, CDR1 is SNHLY and CDR2 is FYNNEI. The CDR3 nucleotides are TGTGCCAGCAGTGACCTACAAGCGGGAGTTACGTACGAGCAGTACTTC. Translating gives CASSDLQAGVTYEQYF.